This T cell receptor beta chain was obtained from a study of blood T cell repertoires in COVID-19 (TCRdb year 2020). Background on the whole study: Collaborator samples came from the United States, Italy and Spain and covered acute and convalescent phases of COVID-19. Deeply sampled blood TCRbeta repertoires from subjects exposed to, actively infected with, or recovered from COVID-19 were included in the dataset. The material from the prospective study consisted of cDNA or gDNA derived from T cells, B-cell-depleted T cells, or PBMCs. The sample metadata nearly always contained a de-identified subject ID, COVID-19 status, age in years and sex. The samples were drawn from two sources: the first 160 participants of the ongoing ImmuneRACE study, and about 1,300 subjects contributed by 6 global collaborators. Where available, HLA class I and class II types were obtained from metadata supplied by the sample provider rather than from assay-based typing. The repertoires were made available in a free public database intended to serve as a resource for research on the immune response to SARS-CoV-2.

According to the germline V gene, CDR1 reads SGHRS and CDR2 reads YFSETQ. Spanning cysteine to phenylalanine, the CDR3 consists of 12 amino acids. The only DNA kept is the CDR3, 36 bases in frame from the first base. V lost 2 bases and J lost 8 bases; the stretch between them is 8 bases long. TCRbeta CDR3 regions were amplified from genomic DNA using the immunoSEQ Assay, a bias-controlled multiplex PCR. For the original study's pipeline: Within the assay, amplification of reference gene primers was used to estimate how many nucleated cells each sample contained. Sequence reads were collapsed and filtered to measure the absolute abundance of every unique TCRbeta CDR3 rearrangement. Productive Simpson clonality was computed per sample as the square root of Simpson's diversity index over productive rearrangements. In its TCRdb copy, this immuneACCESS table keeps in-frame sequences only and misses some clones. Where compared with another copy, unresolved V genes explain less than half of these, and the others have no known cause. That table is the source of V, J and clone size, and D and trimming were worked out from the DNA. For this sample the table gives about 70,000 clones, of which more than 75% were detected only once. The ten top clones hold roughly 6.3% of the sample.

Notes on this clone: No antigen is known for it. There are no base qualities to consult, and no much larger clone falls within one base.

The collaborating institutions used their own protocols to collect whole blood in K2EDTA tubes. For TCRbeta analysis, collaborators shipped samples in one of three forms: frozen whole blood, isolated PBMCs, or DNA extracted from either of those sample types. What the study reported, not specific to this receptor: The amount of clinical and demographic metadata varied by source and participant and was provided uncurated.

The material sequenced was peripheral blood. The chain employs TRBV5-1 and TRBJ2-1; tentative D gene TRBD1, with 6 bases matching. This sequence originates from a woman aged 55 to 70 with acute or convalescent COVID-19. In nucleotides, the sequence is TGCGCCAGCAGCTTCAACAGGGATGAGCAGTTCTTC. This encodes CASSFNRDEQFF.